This T cell receptor (beta chain) was obtained from a study of spatial heterogeneity in lung cancer. The overall study: In the raw reads, each unique TCR and UMI combination was present more than ten times on average.

CDR3 size: 14 residues. CDR1 and CDR2 (germline): MGHDK, SYGVNS. Trimming at V came to 4 bases and at J to 4 bases, leaving 4 bases not matched to a gene. TCRdb recomputed calls from the 5' RACE reads with MiXCR, one row per CDR3 protein. The sample has roughly 3,500 distinct CDR3 sequences, roughly 7% seen once. General observations from the study: Tumors with more nonsynonymous mutations had more expanded intratumoral alpha and beta TCRs.

By share, this clonotype counts as medium-sized. Its antigen is still unknown. The library was designed around alpha chains, so this beta chain is a stray read whose abundance carries little weight. Time point: sample taken at primary tumor resection. This sample comprised lung tumor tissue, obtained at surgery. The TCR comes from a male donor with early-stage non-small cell lung cancer. The rearrangement links TRBV25-1 to TRBJ2-5, with TRBD2 identical over 9 bases. The CDR3 is CASSGAGGRETQYF. CDR3 DNA: TGTGCCAGCAGTGGAGCGGGGGGTCGAGAGACCCAGTACTTC. Full variable domain (missing parts from reference TRBV25-1 and TRBJ2-5): EADIYQTPRYLVIGTGKKITLECSQTMGHDKMYWYQQDPGMELHLIHYSYGVNSTEKGDLSSESTVSRIRTEHFPLTLESARPSHTSQYLCASSGAGGRETQYFGPGTRLLVL.